Below, 16 T cell receptor beta chains from the same sample are listed, as sequenced in a study of tissue T cells after allogeneic stem cell transplantation. Measured with immunoSEQ multiplex PCR; TCRdb has only the in-frame clones, and not every one. The sample has 8,000 to 8,500 clones; roughly 45% are singletons. Time point defined: mouse harvest day 7 after allogeneic transplant. The graft held 10^6 splenic CD5+ T cells and 10^7 T-cell-depleted bone marrow cells. What was sequenced was skin. Receptors originate from a female BALB/c mouse given C57BL/6 T cells with graft-versus-host disease after an allogeneic hematopoietic cell transplant.

On this clone itself: Mouse germline and gene names are used. The CDR3 end is not reached by the read, which stops 1 residue before it; the germline J gene fills it in. V and J are TRBV31 and TRBJ1-1; D is unclear. The CDR3 spans 13 residues. Trimming removed 5 bases at V and 0 bases at J, with 10 bases between. Germline-derived CDR1 and CDR2 are GKSSPN and SITVG. The covered CDR3 bases are TGTGCCTGGGGAGAGATTGCAAACACAGAAGTCTTC. Protein product: CAWGEIANTEVF. The entire CDR3 sequence reads CAWGEIANTEVFF.

Concerning this clone itself: Mouse gene names and germline throughout. The CDR3 end is not reached by the read, which stops 1 residue before it; the germline J gene fills it in. The V call is TRBV26, the J call TRBJ2-5, with 8 bases lining up with TRBD2. The CDR3 spans 14 residues. V was pared by 6 bases and J by 0 bases, with 2 bases of the junction left unmatched. Germline V CDR1 and CDR2: KGHPV, FQNQEV (reference sequence). The CDR3 is CASRLGANQDTQYF. The sequenced part of the CDR3 DNA is TGTGCCAGCAGACTGGGGGCTAACCAAGACACCCAGTAC. Based on the CDR3 plus reference TRBV26 and TRBJ2-5, the full variable domain is NSKVIQTPRYLVKGQGQKAKMRCIPEKGHPVVFWYQQNKNNEFKFLINFQNQEVLQQIDMTEKRFSAECPSNSPCSLEIQSSEAGDSALYLCASRLGANQDTQYFGPGTRLLVL.

Points on this clone: Gene names follow the mouse nomenclature. The CDR3 end falls 1 residue outside the read, so it is completed with the germline J gene. The chain has TRBV26 and TRBJ2-7; D is unclear. This CDR3 has 12 amino acids. Germline-derived CDR1 and CDR2 are KGHPV and FQNQEV (reference sequence). Trimming took 0 bases from V and 3 from J, leaving 3 bases between them. The sequenced CDR3 bases are TGTGCCAGCAGTCTGTCAGACTATGAACAGTAC. This sequence encodes CASSLSDYEQY. The CDR3 reads in full as CASSLSDYEQYF.

This clone was observed a handful of times. All gene names here are mouse names. The read comes to an end 1 residue before the CDR3 does, leaving the germline J gene to fill in the end. This chain connects TRBV23 to TRBJ2-1; TRBD2, the table's D call, lacks a check against the DNA. CDR1 is KGHTA and CDR2 is FQNQQP in the germline V gene. CDR3 length: 13 residues. CDR3 DNA (partial): TGCTCCAGCAGGGACTGGGGGTATGCTGAGCAGTTC. Translated: CSSRDWGYAEQF. The CDR3 reads in full as CSSRDWGYAEQFF.

In its sample, this clone was seen a few times. The genes and germline here are from mouse. The read halts 1 residue ahead of the CDR3 end, with the missing end drawn from the germline J gene. This sequence joins TRBV19 and TRBJ2-4, with D possibly TRBD2 on 6 matching bases. Germline CDR1 is FNHDT and CDR2 is SITEND (reference sequence). The V and J ends lost 3 bases and 5 bases respectively, with 16 bases between them. The length of the CDR3 is 15 residues. Partial CDR3 DNA: TGTGCCAGCAGTAACCCGGGACTTCTTTTAAACACCTTGTAC. Amino acids: CASSNPGLLLNTLY. The entire CDR3 protein is CASSNPGLLLNTLYF.

Only a few counts were recorded for this clone. Gene labels here are mouse ones. The observed sequence ends 1 residue before the CDR3 terminus, with the missing tail filled in from the germline J gene. The rearrangement uses TRBV1 and TRBJ1-1; tentative D call: TRBD1 (6 bases). CDR1 and CDR2 (germline): NSQYPW, LRSPGD (reference sequence). Trimming pared 4 bases from V and 1 base from J, leaving 7 bases between. CDR3 size: 13 residues. The DNA read from the CDR3 is TGCACCTGCAGTGGGGGACAAAACACAGAAGTCTTC. Protein product: CTCSGGQNTEVF. The whole CDR3 protein reads CTCSGGQNTEVFF.

Remarks on this clone: Gene names denote mouse genes. The read terminates 1 residue ahead of where the CDR3 ends, so the germline J gene completes it. The rearrangement uses TRBV15 and TRBJ1-3, with TRBD1 matching 7 bases. The CDR3 length is 15 residues. Germline CDR1 SGHND, CDR2 FRSKSL. Trimming removed 3 bases from V and 3 bases from J; junction bases left unmatched: 5. The sequenced part of the CDR3 DNA is TGTGCCAGCAGTTTGGGAGGGGGCGTTGGAAATACGCTCTAT. Protein product: CASSLGGGVGNTLY. The CDR3 in full is CASSLGGGVGNTLYF.

Note on this clone: These gene names are mouse names. Sequencing ends 1 residue short of the CDR3 end; the germline J gene provides the rest. The chain links TRBV19 to TRBJ2-2, with 11 bases matching TRBD2. V was pared by 5 bases and J by 3 bases, with 0 bases of the junction left unmatched. The CDR3 is 14 residues long. In germline, CDR1 is FNHDT, CDR2 SITEND (reference sequence). The sequenced CDR3 bases are TGTGCCAGCAGGACTGGGGGGGACACCGGGCAGCTCTAC. Residues: CASRTGGDTGQLY. The complete CDR3 reads CASRTGGDTGQLYF. Together with reference TRBV19 and TRBJ2-2, the CDR3 gives the full variable domain: GGIITQTPKFLIGQEGQKLTLKCQQNFNHDTMYWYRQDSGKGLRLIYYSITENDLQKGDLSEGYDASREKKSSFSLTVTSAQKNEMAVFLCASRTGGDTGQLYFGEGSKLTVL.

For this clone: A much larger clone is a single base away; this may be a read error. Genes here carry mouse names. Coverage ceases 1 residue before the CDR3 finishes, and the germline J gene fills in the end. The V and J genes are TRBV3 and TRBJ1-1; D is unresolved. Germline loops: CDR1 SNHLY, CDR2 FYNGKV (reference sequence). V was trimmed by 6 bases and J by 1 base, leaving 0 bases between them. The CDR3 is 10 residues long. The CDR3 bases that were read are TGTGCCAGCAGGAACACAGAAGTCTTC. Residues: CASRNTEVF. The whole CDR3 protein reads CASRNTEVFF.

The sample holds one count of this clone. Mouse gene names apply. The read halts 1 residue ahead of the CDR3 end, with the missing end drawn from the germline J gene. This chain links TRBV26 with TRBJ1-6; D is perhaps TRBD1 (6 bases). TRBJ1-6 is recorded as an ORF, its role being uncertain. V was cut by 0 bases and J by 10 bases, with 7 bases left in between. The CDR3 length is 13 residues. Per germline, CDR1 KGHPV and CDR2 FQNQEV (reference sequence). The part of the CDR3 DNA that was read is TGTGCCAGCAGTCTGTCAGGGGGATCGCCCCTCTAC. It yields the protein CASSLSGGSPLY. The complete CDR3 reads CASSLSGGSPLYF.

This clone was seen only once. The genes and germline here are from mouse. The read falls 1 residue short of the CDR3 end, and the missing part is taken from the germline J gene. J is TRBJ2-7 and V is TRBV15; a possible D gene is TRBD2 (7 bases). Germline assignment: CDR1 SGHND and CDR2 FRSKSL. The CDR3 is made up of 11 amino acids. The germline V and J ends were trimmed by 6 bases and 6 bases, with 9 bases remaining between them. CDR3 residues: CASRGGVEQYF. The sequenced CDR3 bases are TGTGCCAGCAGGGGGGGCGTTGAACAGTAC.

About this clone itself: Mouse names are used for the genes. The CDR3 bases that were read are TGCTCCAGCAGCCGACAGGGGGCGAACACCTTGTAC. Encoded protein: CSSSRQGANTLY. In full, the CDR3 is CSSSRQGANTLYF. This sequence joins TRBV23 and TRBJ2-4; the D call of TRBD1 is as the table states it, not checked on the DNA. The CDR3 end is not reached by the read, which stops 1 residue before it; the germline J gene fills it in. Per germline, CDR1 KGHTA and CDR2 FQNQQP. The CDR3 is made up of 13 amino acids.

A note on this clone: Gene names denote mouse genes. From the germline J gene comes the end of the CDR3, since the read stops 1 residue before it. V and J are TRBV15 and TRBJ1-1; D unclear. The CDR3 length is 13 residues. V was clipped by 5 bases and J by 0 bases, with 7 bases between them. In germline, CDR1 is SGHND, CDR2 FRSKSL. CDR3 sequence reads: CASSKNANTEVFF. CDR3 DNA, as far as it was read: TGTGCCAGCAGTAAGAATGCAAACACAGAAGTCTTC.

This clone has only a few counts. The gene symbols are mouse symbols. The DNA read from the CDR3 is TGTGCCAGCTCTCTCGAGGGGTTTGAACAGTAC. Residues: CASSLEGFEQY. The full-length CDR3 reads as CASSLEGFEQYF. J is TRBJ2-7 and V is TRBV12-2; possibly TRBD1 for D (5 bases). Read coverage stops 1 residue before the CDR3 terminus; the germline J gene supplies the remainder. This CDR3 has 12 residues. The V end was cut by 0 bases, the J end by 6 bases, with 8 bases between. Germline V lookup: CDR1 SGHLS, CDR2 HYDKME.

In regard to this clone: Mouse germline and gene names are used. The read ends 1 residue before the CDR3 terminus; that terminus is restored from the germline J gene. The genes are TRBV13-1 and TRBJ1-4; possible D gene TRBD1, 6 bases. Germline-derived CDR1 and CDR2 are NSHNY and SYGAGN. V lost 1 base, J lost 0 bases, and 10 bases lay in between. The CDR3 loop spans 16 amino acids. The part of the CDR3 DNA that was read is TGTGCCAGCAGTGATCGGGACAAAATTTCCAACGAAAGATTATTT. Its translation: CASSDRDKISNERLF. In full, the CDR3 reads CASSDRDKISNERLFF.

Comment on this clone: Genes and germline come from the mouse. The read ends 1 residue before the CDR3 terminus; that terminus is restored from the germline J gene. The chain uses TRBV31 and TRBJ2-5; 8 positions match TRBD2. CDR3 length equals 14 residues. After removal of 1 base from V and 3 bases from J, the junction contained 3 bases not matched to a gene. Germline V gene sequence: CDR1 GKSSPN, CDR2 SITVG. The CDR3: CAWSPRTGQDTQYF. Incomplete CDR3 DNA: TGTGCCTGGAGTCCCCGGACTGGGCAAGACACCCAGTAC.